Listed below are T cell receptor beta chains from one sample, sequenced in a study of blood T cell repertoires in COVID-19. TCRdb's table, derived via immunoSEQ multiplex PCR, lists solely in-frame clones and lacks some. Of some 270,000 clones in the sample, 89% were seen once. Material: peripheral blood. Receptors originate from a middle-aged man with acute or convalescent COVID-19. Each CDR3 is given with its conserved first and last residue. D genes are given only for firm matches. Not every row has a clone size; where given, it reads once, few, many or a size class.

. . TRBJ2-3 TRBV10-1 CASSGQGPDTQYF TGCGCCAGCAGTGGTCAGGGGCCAGATACGCAGTATTTT
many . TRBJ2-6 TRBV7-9 CASSLTAGANVLTF TGTGCCAGCAGCTTAACGGCTGGGGCCAACGTCCTGACTTTC
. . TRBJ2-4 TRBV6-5 CASSYGGSSKNIQYF TGTGCCAGCAGTTACGGGGGGAGTTCCAAAAACATTCAGTACTTC
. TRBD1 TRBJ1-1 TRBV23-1 CASNAQGATTEAFF TGCGCCAGCAACGCACAGGGGGCGACCACTGAAGCTTTCTTT
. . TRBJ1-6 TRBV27 CASSLVGGAQSPLHF TGTGCCAGCAGTCTGGTGGGGGGGGCGCAATCACCCCTCCACTTT
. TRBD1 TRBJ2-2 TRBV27 CASTTGVAGELFF TGTGCCAGCACCACAGGGGTGGCCGGGGAGCTGTTTTTT
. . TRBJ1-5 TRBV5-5 CASSLLSTDQPQHF TGTGCCAGCAGCTTGTTGAGCACAGATCAGCCCCAGCATTTT
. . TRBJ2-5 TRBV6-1 CASTLQETQYF TGTGCCAGCACTCTACAAGAGACCCAGTACTTC
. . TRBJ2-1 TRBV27 CASSARRGGEQFF TGTGCCAGCAGTGCCCGGAGGGGCGGTGAGCAGTTCTTC
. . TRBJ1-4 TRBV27 CASSPGGAREKLFF TGTGCCAGCAGTCCTGGGGGGGCCCGTGAAAAACTGTTTTTT
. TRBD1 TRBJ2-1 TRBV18 CASSPDRGLYNEQFF TGTGCCAGCTCACCGGACAGGGGCCTCTACAATGAGCAGTTCTTC
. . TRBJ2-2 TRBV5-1 CASSTTGWVGGELFF TGCGCCAGCAGCACAACAGGCTGGGTTGGCGGGGAGCTGTTTTTT
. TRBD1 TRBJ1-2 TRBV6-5 CASRRQGVTNYGYTF TGTGCCAGCAGGAGACAGGGGGTGACTAACTATGGCTACACCTTC
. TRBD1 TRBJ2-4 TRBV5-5 CASSLGQGGNIQYF TGTGCCAGCAGCTTGGGACAGGGGGGCAACATTCAGTACTTC
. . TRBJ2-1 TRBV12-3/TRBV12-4 CASSLDPRGEQFF TGTGCCAGCAGTTTAGATCCTAGGGGTGAGCAGTTCTTC
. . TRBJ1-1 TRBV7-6 CASSSFEGNTEAFF TGTGCCAGCAGCTCCTTTGAGGGGAACACTGAAGCTTTCTTT
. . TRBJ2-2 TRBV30 CAWSGPPGTGELFF TGTGCCTGGAGTGGCCCCCCAGGCACCGGGGAGCTGTTTTTT
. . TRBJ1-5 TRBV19 CASSILGAVQPQHF TGTGCCAGTAGTATCTTAGGGGCCGTTCAGCCCCAGCATTTT
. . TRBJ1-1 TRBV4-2 CASSHPEEGRVEAFF TGTGCCAGCAGCCACCCCGAGGAGGGGAGGGTTGAAGCTTTCTTT